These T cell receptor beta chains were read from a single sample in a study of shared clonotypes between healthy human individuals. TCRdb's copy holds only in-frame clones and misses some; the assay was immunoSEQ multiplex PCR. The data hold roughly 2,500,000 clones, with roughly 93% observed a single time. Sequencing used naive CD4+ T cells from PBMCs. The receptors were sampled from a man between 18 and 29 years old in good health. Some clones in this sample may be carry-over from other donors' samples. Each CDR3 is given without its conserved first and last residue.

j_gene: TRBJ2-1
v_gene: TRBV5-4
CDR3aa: ASSHYLAGGYNEQF

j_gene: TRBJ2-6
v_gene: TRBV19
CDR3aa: ASSIGGSGANVLT

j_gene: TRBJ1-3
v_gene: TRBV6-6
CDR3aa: ASRNRGWTGNTIY

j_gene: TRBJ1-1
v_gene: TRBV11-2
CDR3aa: ASSFGNRGVGMNTEAF

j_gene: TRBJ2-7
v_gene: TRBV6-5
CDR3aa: ASSWDPGRDEQY

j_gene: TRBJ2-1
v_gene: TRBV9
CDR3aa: ASSVGLAGGINEQF

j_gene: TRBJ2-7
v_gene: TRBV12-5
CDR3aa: ASGLAPPRENEPYEQY

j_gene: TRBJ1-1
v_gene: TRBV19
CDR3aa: ASSMRDRGTEAF

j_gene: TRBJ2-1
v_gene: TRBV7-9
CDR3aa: ASSLVGGSKRGYNEQF

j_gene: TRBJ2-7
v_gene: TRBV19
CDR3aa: ASSIVTGYEQY

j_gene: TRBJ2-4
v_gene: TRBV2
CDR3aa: ASSGVRIQY

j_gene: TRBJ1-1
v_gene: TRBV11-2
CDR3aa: ASSLGGGGSAEAF

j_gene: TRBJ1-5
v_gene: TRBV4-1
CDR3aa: ASSPGRQSNQPQH

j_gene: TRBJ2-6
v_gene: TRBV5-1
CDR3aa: ASSYWTSGLSSSGANVLT

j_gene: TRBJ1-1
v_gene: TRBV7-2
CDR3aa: ASSPEAGRAEAF

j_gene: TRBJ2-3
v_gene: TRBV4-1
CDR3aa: ASSQAGLRQGSTDTQY

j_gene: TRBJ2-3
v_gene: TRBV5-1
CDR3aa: ASSLEGRTTTDTQY

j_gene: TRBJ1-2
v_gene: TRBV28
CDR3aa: ASSNRVGNGYT

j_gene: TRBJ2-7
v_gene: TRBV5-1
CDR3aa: ASSLKRQAGDSFDEQY

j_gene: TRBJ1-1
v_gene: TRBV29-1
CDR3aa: SVAGFNTEAF

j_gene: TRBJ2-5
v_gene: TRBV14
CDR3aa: ASSQGFIRGETQY